A selection of T cell receptor beta chains follows, all from one sample in a study of CD8 T cells in Susac syndrome. Each CDR3 protein is one row after TCRdb ran MiXCR on the immunoSEQ multiplex PCR reads. The repertoire consists of about 69,000 distinct CDR3 sequences, with 91% occurring once and the leading ten covering roughly 0.49%. The sequencing input was CD8+ T cells from PBMCs. These receptors originate from a human donor with multiple sclerosis. Each CDR3 is given with its conserved first and last residue. The order of the fields is V gene, D gene, clone size, J gene, CDR3 protein, CDR3 DNA. D genes are given only for firm matches. Clone size, where shown, is once, few, many, or a class for clones that have expanded.

TRBV2	-	-	TRBJ2-1	CASSEARTGTENEQFF	TGTGCCAGCAGTGAAGCGAGAACCGGGACTGAGAATGAGCAGTTCTTC
TRBV12-3/TRBV12-4	-	-	TRBJ1-1	CASTTGALGTEAFF	TGTGCCAGCACCACCGGGGCTCTTGGGACTGAAGCTTTCTTT
TRBV14	TRBD1	-	TRBJ2-1	CASSHPGTGYEQFF	TGTGCCAGCAGCCACCCCGGGACAGGGTATGAGCAGTTCTTC
TRBV6-5	-	-	TRBJ2-7	CASSYSRPDHEQYF	TGTGCCAGCAGTTACTCGAGGCCGGACCACGAGCAGTACTTC
TRBV6-2/TRBV6-3	-	-	TRBJ2-2	CASTPFLGARGTGELFF	TGTGCCAGCACTCCATTCCTCGGGGCGAGGGGCACCGGGGAGCTGTTTTTT
TRBV2	TRBD2	-	TRBJ2-2	CASNVGTSGSTGELFF	TGTGCCAGCAACGTGGGGACTAGCGGGAGTACCGGGGAGCTGTTTTTT
TRBV6-2/TRBV6-3	TRBD2	-	TRBJ2-7	CAESTSGFYEQYF	TGTGCTGAATCGACTAGCGGGTTTTACGAGCAGTACTTC
TRBV19	-	once	TRBJ2-2	CASSIFNQELFF	TGTGCCAGTAGTATATTTAACCAGGAGCTGTTTTTT
TRBV4-1	TRBD2	once	TRBJ2-1	CASSQGASGRLGEQFF	TGCGCCAGCAGCCAAGGCGCTAGCGGGAGGCTGGGTGAGCAGTTCTTC
TRBV9	TRBD2	-	TRBJ2-2	CASSLPTSGQQTGELFF	TGTGCCAGCAGCCTCCCGACTAGCGGGCAACAAACCGGGGAGCTGTTTTTT
TRBV27	-	-	TRBJ2-3	CASSLGRAGADTQYF	TGTGCCAGCAGCCTAGGGAGAGCCGGGGCAGATACGCAGTATTTT
TRBV12-5	TRBD2	-	TRBJ2-3	CASGLWIAGPDTQYF	TGTGCTAGTGGTTTGTGGATAGCGGGGCCAGATACGCAGTATTTT
TRBV27	-	-	TRBJ1-1	CASAGLDTEAFF	TGTGCCAGCGCAGGGTTAGACACTGAAGCTTTCTTT
TRBV20-1	-	-	TRBJ2-7	CSAIAPGERSYEQYF	TGCAGTGCTATCGCACCGGGAGAACGCTCCTACGAGCAGTACTTC
TRBV13	TRBD2	-	TRBJ2-3	CASSFGLAGLPDTQYF	TGTGCCAGCAGCTTTGGACTAGCGGGGTTGCCAGATACGCAGTATTTT
TRBV2	-	-	TRBJ2-2	CASRGSSYTGELFF	TGTGCCAGCAGGGGATCCTCTTACACCGGGGAGCTGTTTTTT
TRBV4-1	-	once	TRBJ2-7	CASSQDSEGKRSYEQYF	TGCGCCAGCAGCCAAGATTCGGAGGGAAAAAGGTCCTACGAGCAGTACTTC
TRBV6-6	TRBD2	-	TRBJ2-1	CASSYELAGNNEQFF	TGTGCCAGCAGTTACGAACTAGCGGGGAACAATGAGCAGTTCTTC
TRBV12-3/TRBV12-4	TRBD1	-	TRBJ2-7	CASSFGTGSLYEQYF	TGTGCCAGCAGTTTCGGGACAGGGAGTCTTTACGAGCAGTACTTC
TRBV19	-	-	TRBJ1-5	CASSVTYRDDQPQHF	TGTGCCAGTAGCGTCACGTACAGGGACGATCAGCCCCAGCATTTT
TRBV11-1	-	-	TRBJ1-1	CASSFTKLFGVQLVNTEAFF	TGTGCCAGCAGCTTCACAAAGCTGTTTGGGGTTCAACTGGTGAACACTGAAGCTTTCTTT
TRBV27	-	-	TRBJ1-2	CASSLSIGAGKPYGYTF	TGTGCCAGCAGTTTATCGATAGGGGCAGGAAAACCCTATGGCTACACCTTC
TRBV2	-	-	TRBJ1-5	CASSELTMSNQPQHF	TGTGCCAGCAGTGAGTTGACGATGAGCAATCAGCCCCAGCATTTT
TRBV13	-	-	TRBJ1-2	CASSWAQGLENYGYTF	TGTGCCAGCAGCTGGGCCCAGGGGCTTGAGAACTATGGCTACACCTTC
TRBV29-1	TRBD1	-	TRBJ1-2	CSVVWDSLTNYGYTF	TGCAGCGTTGTTTGGGACAGTCTTACTAACTATGGCTACACCTTC
TRBV25-1	TRBD1	once	TRBJ2-7	CASSVGTGGSYEQYF	TGTGCCAGCAGTGTGGGGACAGGGGGGTCCTACGAGCAGTACTTC
TRBV11-2	-	-	TRBJ2-7	CASSLDHVEQYF	TGTGCCAGCAGCTTAGATCACGTCGAGCAGTACTTC
TRBV19	TRBD1	-	TRBJ1-1	CASRLLTDGTGGRAFF	TGTGCCAGTAGACTACTGACGGACGGGACAGGGGGACGGGCTTTCTTT
TRBV12-3/TRBV12-4	-	-	TRBJ2-2	CASSFYPGELFF	TGTGCCAGCAGTTTCTATCCCGGGGAGCTGTTTTTT
TRBV10-3	-	-	TRBJ1-1	CAISSDSRTGNTEAFF	TGTGCCATCAGCTCAGACAGTCGTACGGGGAACACTGAAGCTTTCTTT
TRBV6-2/TRBV6-3	TRBD1	-	TRBJ1-5	CASSYWARGNNQPQHF	TGTGCCAGCAGTTACTGGGCCAGGGGGAACAATCAGCCCCAGCATTTT
TRBV27	-	few	TRBJ1-5	CASSQKGSHQPQHF	TGTGCCAGCAGCCAAAAGGGAAGTCATCAGCCCCAGCATTTT
TRBV5-1	TRBD2	-	TRBJ2-3	CASSLGTSGTGDTQYF	TGCGCCAGCAGCTTGGGAACTAGCGGGACAGGAGATACGCAGTATTTT
TRBV4-1	-	-	TRBJ1-1	CASSQEGGGVNTEAFF	TGCGCCAGCAGCCAAGAAGGGGGAGGGGTTAACACTGAAGCTTTCTTT
TRBV5-1	-	-	TRBJ1-3	CASSPRDRPSGNTIYF	TGCGCCAGCAGCCCCCGAGACAGACCCTCTGGAAACACCATATATTTT
TRBV15	-	-	TRBJ2-1	CATKGIEGGGQFF	TGTGCCACCAAAGGGATTGAGGGAGGGGGGCAGTTCTTC
TRBV28	-	-	TRBJ1-2	CASSLGQVINYGYTF	TGTGCCAGCAGTTTAGGGCAGGTCATTAACTATGGCTACACCTTC
TRBV7-3	-	-	TRBJ2-2	CASSSGEGELFF	TGTGCCAGCAGTTCAGGGGAGGGGGAGCTGTTTTTT
TRBV7-6	TRBD2	-	TRBJ2-1	CASSLGVSGRGDEQFF	TGTGCCAGCAGCTTAGGGGTTAGCGGGAGGGGTGATGAGCAGTTCTTC
TRBV5-1	-	-	TRBJ1-2	CAAREEGMYGYTF	TGCGCCGCCCGGGAGGAGGGGATGTATGGCTACACCTTC
TRBV12-5	-	-	TRBJ2-7	CASALSGAFPYEQYF	TGTGCTAGTGCCCTTTCCGGGGCTTTTCCCTACGAGCAGTACTTC
TRBV4-1	TRBD2	-	TRBJ2-7	CASSLGTSDADEQYF	TGCGCCAGCAGCCTCGGGACTAGCGACGCTGACGAGCAGTATTTC